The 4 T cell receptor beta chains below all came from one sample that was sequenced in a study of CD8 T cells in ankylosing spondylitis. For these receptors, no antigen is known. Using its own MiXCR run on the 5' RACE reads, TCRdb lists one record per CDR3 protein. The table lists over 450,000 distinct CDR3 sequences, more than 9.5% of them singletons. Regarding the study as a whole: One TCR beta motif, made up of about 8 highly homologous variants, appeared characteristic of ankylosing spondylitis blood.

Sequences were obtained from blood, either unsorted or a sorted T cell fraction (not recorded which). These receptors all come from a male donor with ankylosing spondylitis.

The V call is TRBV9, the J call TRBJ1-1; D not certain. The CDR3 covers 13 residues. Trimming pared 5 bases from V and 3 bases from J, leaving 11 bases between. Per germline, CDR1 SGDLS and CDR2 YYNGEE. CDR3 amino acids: CASSREDYTEAFF. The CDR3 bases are TGTGCCAGCAGTCGAGAAGACTACACTGAAGCTTTCTTT.

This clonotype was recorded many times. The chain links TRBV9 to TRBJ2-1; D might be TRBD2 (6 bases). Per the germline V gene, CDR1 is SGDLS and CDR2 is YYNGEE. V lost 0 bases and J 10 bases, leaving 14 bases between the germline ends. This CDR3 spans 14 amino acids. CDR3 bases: TGTGCCAGCAGCGTAGGCGGGACCCCCTCGGAGCAGTTCTTC. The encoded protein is CASSVGGTPSEQFF.

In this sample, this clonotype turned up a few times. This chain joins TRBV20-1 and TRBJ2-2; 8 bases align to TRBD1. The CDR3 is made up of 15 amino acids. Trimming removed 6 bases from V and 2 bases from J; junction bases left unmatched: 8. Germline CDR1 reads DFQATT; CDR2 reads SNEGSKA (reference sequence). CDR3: CSAYGQGKNTGELFF. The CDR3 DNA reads TGCAGTGCGTACGGACAGGGCAAAAACACCGGGGAGCTGTTTTTT.

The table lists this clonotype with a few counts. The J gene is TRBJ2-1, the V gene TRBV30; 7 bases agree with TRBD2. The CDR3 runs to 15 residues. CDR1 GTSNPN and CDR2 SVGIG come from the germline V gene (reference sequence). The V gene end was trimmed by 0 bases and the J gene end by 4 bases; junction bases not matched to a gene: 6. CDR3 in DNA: TGTGCCTGGAGTGTCCCAGCGGGACCTTACAATGAGCAGTTCTTC. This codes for CAWSVPAGPYNEQFF.